This entry concerns a single T cell receptor beta chain. Germline lookup yields CDR1 WSHSY and CDR2 SAAADI. The V gene end was trimmed by 6 bases and the J gene end by 0 bases; junction bases not matched to a gene: 2. The CDR3 is 14 amino acids. The data were produced by immunoSEQ multiplex PCR, yet TCRdb's version contains in-frame clones alone and is incomplete. This sample has about 24,000 clones, with about 83% found just once. This specimen comes from a study of PD-L1 blockade in urothelial cancer. Study overall: Patients with male sex and bladder-origin urothelial cancer accounted for twenty-five of 29 enrolled. Between 0 and 3 prior chemotherapy regimens had been given to patients. Blood was evaluated 3 weeks (second dose) and 6 weeks after therapy began.

The rearrangement uses TRBV10-2 and TRBJ2-1, with 7 nucleotides matching TRBD2. This sequence originates from a man aged 50 to 59 with urothelial cancer. The sequenced sample was PBMCs, obtained around atezolizumab (anti-PD-L1) treatment. The CDR3 is CASRGEGSYNEQFF. CDR3 nucleotides: TGCGCCAGCAGGGGGGAGGGCTCCTACAATGAGCAGTTCTTC.